This T cell receptor (beta chain) was identified during a study of blood T cells in healthy people across ages. J gave up 8 bases and V 6 bases, and 8 bases lay outside the gene matches. This CDR3 is 13 amino acids long. Germline V gives CDR1 DFQATT, CDR2 SNEGSKA (reference sequence). For the second PCR, which ran for about 7 to 11 cycles, a sample-barcoded 5' primer and a J-beta primer mix were used. Each cDNA was tagged by a template-switch adaptor containing 12 random nucleotides. TCRdb redid the calling of the 5' RACE reads with MiXCR, one entry per CDR3 protein. This sample has hundreds of thousands of distinct CDR3 sequences; roughly 30% occur once, and the top ten carry approximately 14%.

What was sequenced was blood. The chain carries TRBV20-1 and TRBJ1-4; TRBD1 agrees at 8 bases. The clonotype originates from a woman aged 80 or over in good health. Written as DNA, the CDR3 is TGCAGTGCCGGGGACAGGATCGGAGAAAAACTGTTTTTT. Its protein product is CSAGDRIGEKLFF.